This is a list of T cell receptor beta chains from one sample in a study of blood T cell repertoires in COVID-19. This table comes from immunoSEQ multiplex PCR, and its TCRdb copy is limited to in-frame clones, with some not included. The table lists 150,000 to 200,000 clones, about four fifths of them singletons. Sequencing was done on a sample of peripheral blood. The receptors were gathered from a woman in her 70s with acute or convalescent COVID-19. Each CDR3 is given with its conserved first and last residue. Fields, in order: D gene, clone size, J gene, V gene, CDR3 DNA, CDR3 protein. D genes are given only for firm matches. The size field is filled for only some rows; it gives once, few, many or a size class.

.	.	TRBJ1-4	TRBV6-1	TGTGCCAGCAGTGAACAGGGCTATGAAAAACTGTTTTTT	CASSEQGYEKLFF
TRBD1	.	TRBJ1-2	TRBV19	TGTGCCAGCCTTTATTCAGCAGGGGGCAGCTATGGCTACACCTTC	CASLYSAGGSYGYTF
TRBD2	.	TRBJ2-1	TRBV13	TGTGCCAGCAGCTTCAGACTAGCGGGGGGGAGCTCCTACAATGAGCAGTTCTTC	CASSFRLAGGSSYNEQFF
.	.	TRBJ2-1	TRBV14	TGTGCCAGCAGCCCACCGGGACAAACTGTACTGAGCTCCTACAATGAGCAGTTCTTC	CASSPPGQTVLSSYNEQFF
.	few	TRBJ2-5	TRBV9	TGTGCCAGCAGTCTAGAAGAGACCCAGTACTTC	CASSLEETQYF
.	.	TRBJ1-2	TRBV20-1	TGCAGTGCTATTCGCTATGGCTACACCTTC	CSAIRYGYTF
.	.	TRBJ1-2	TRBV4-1	TGCGCCAGCAGCCAAGACCGCCAGGCATACACCTTC	CASSQDRQAYTF
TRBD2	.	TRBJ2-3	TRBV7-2	TGTGCCAGCAGCGCGAGCGGGAGAGACACAGATACGCAGTATTTT	CASSASGRDTDTQYF
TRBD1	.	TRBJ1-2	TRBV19	TGTGCCAGTACCAAGGACAGGGCTTTCGGCTATGGCTACACCTTC	CASTKDRAFGYGYTF
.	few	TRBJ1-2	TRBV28	TGTGCCAGCAGTTTAGGGGGGTATGGCTACACCTTC	CASSLGGYGYTF
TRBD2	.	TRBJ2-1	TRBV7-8	TGTGCCAGCAGCAAAGGATCTCGGACTAGCGGGTCAAATGAGCAGTTCTTC	CASSKGSRTSGSNEQFF
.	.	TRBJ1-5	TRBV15	TGTGCCACCAGCAGAGATAAGGGGTACAATCAGCCCCAGCATTTT	CATSRDKGYNQPQHF
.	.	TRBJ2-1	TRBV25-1	TGTGCCAGCAGTGAATTAAACAATGAGCAGTTCTTC	CASSELNNEQFF
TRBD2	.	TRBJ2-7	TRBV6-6	TGTGCCAGCACCGGGGAGGGTGAAAGGGAGCAGTACTTC	CASTGEGEREQYF
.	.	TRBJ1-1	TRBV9	TGTGCCAGCAGCTCAGGGACATCCAACACTGAAGCTTTCTTT	CASSSGTSNTEAFF
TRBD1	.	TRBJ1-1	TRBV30	TGTGCCTCGGACAGGGCGAACACTGAAGCTTTCTTT	CASDRANTEAFF
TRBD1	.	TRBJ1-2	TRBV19	TGTGCCAGTAGTTACAGGGGGCGCGGATATGGCTACACCTTC	CASSYRGRGYGYTF
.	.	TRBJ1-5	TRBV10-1	TGCGCCAGCAGCCTCCTTGGGACACCGGATAGCAATCAGCCCCAGCATTTT	CASSLLGTPDSNQPQHF
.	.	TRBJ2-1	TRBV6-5	TGTGCCAGCAGTTACTTGGGAGGCGCTTACAATGAGCAGTTCTTC	CASSYLGGAYNEQFF
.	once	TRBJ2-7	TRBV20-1	TGCAGTGCCGCTCTCGAGAGCGAGCAGTACTTC	CSAALESEQYF
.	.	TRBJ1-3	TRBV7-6	TGTGCCAGCAGCTTAGACGCGGAAGGCTGGGGAAACACCATATATTTT	CASSLDAEGWGNTIYF
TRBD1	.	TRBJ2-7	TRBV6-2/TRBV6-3	TGTGCCAGCAGTTACCTGACAGGGATCTCTTACGAGCAGTACTTC	CASSYLTGISYEQYF